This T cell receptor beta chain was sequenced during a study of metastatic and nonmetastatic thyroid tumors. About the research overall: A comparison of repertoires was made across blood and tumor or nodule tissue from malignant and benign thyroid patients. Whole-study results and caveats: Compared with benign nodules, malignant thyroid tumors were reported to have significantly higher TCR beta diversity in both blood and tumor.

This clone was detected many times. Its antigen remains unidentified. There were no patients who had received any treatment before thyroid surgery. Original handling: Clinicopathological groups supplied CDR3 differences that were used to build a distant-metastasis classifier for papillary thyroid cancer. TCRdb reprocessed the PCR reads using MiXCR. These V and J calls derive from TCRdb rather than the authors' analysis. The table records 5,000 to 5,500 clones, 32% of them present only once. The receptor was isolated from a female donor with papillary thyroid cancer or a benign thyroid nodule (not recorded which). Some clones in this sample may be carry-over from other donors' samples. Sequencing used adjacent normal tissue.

The DNA for the CDR3 is TGTGCCAGCAGTACTGTCGACTACGAGCAGTACTTC. This encodes CASSTVDYEQYF. V is TRBV28 and J is TRBJ2-7, with D hard to call. The CDR3 has 12 residues. The V end was cut by 5 bases, the J end by 3 bases, with 8 bases between. CDR1 and CDR2 (germline): MDHEN, SYDVKM.